A single sample is the source of the 8 T cell receptor beta chains below, sequenced in a study of vaccination effects on CD4 cells after COVID-19. Culture proceeded for 10 days, and CD4+ T cells were then isolated. Each person got two doses of an mRNA SARS-CoV-2 vaccine, BNT162b2 or mRNA-1273. TCRdb keeps only in-frame clones here, not all; method: immunoSEQ multiplex PCR. Of some 70,000 clones in the sample, less than 85% were seen once. For these receptors, no antigen is known. The sample here was CD4+ T cells from PBMCs cultured without peptide, taken after COVID-19 vaccination. The origin of the receptors is a human donor who received a COVID-19 vaccine.

V usage is TRBV5-1 and J usage is TRBJ2-5; D may be TRBD1 or TRBD2 (6 bases each). The germline gives CDR1 SGHRS, CDR2 YFSETQ. CDR3 size: 13 residues. V lost 0 bases, J lost 4 bases, and 7 bases lay in between. CDR3 region: CASSLGGAETQYF. DNA of the CDR3: TGCGCCAGCAGCTTGGGGGGGGCAGAGACCCAGTACTTC.

The V call is TRBV18, the J call TRBJ1-1; D remains unclear. Per the germline V gene, CDR1 is KGHSH and CDR2 is LQKENI. The CDR3 totals 12 residues. V was cut by 1 base and J by 4 bases, with 4 bases left in between. The CDR3 protein is CASSPRITEAFF. In nucleotides, the CDR3 is TGTGCCAGCTCACCACGCATCACTGAAGCTTTCTTT.

The V gene is TRBV10-2, the J gene TRBJ1-2; D remains ambiguous. CDR1 and CDR2 (germline): WSHSY, SAAADI. The ends were cut back, 6 bases at V and 1 base at J, with 9 bases in the middle. CDR3 length equals 13 residues. The CDR3 DNA reads TGCGCCAGCAGCAATACAGTTAACTATGGCTACACCTTC. It translates to CASSNTVNYGYTF.

This clone appeared once. The rearrangement joins TRBV9 to TRBJ1-2; 9 positions agree with TRBD1. CDR3 size: 14 residues. The J segment lost 5 bases and the V segment lost 3 bases, leaving 5 bases of the junction unmatched. Germline CDR1 is SGDLS and CDR2 is YYNGEE. The CDR3 DNA sequence: TGTGCCAGCAGCGGGGACAGGGCCCCGTATGGCTACACCTTC. Its protein is CASSGDRAPYGYTF.

The chain employs TRBV18 and TRBJ2-5, with D possibly matching TRBD1 (5 bases). V lost 8 bases, J lost 4 bases, and 14 bases lay in between. There are 13 residues in the CDR3. CDR1 is KGHSH and CDR2 is LQKENI in the germline V gene. CDR3 DNA: TGTGCCAGCACAGGCAGCGCGTCAGAGACCCAGTACTTC. It yields the protein CASTGSASETQYF.

The V gene is TRBV30, the J gene TRBJ1-6, with D possibly being TRBD1 (5 bases). V was trimmed by 1 base and J by 1 base, leaving 11 bases between them. CDR1 is GTSNPN and CDR2 is SVGIG in the germline V gene (reference sequence). The CDR3 length is 16 residues. DNA of the CDR3: TGTGCCTGGAGTGAAGGGGTCCTTTCCTATAATTCACCCCTCCACTTT. It specifies CAWSEGVLSYNSPLHF.

The chain combines TRBV6-5 with TRBJ1-2; D is perhaps TRBD1 (6 bases). Looked up from germline, CDR1 is MNHEY and CDR2 is SVGAGI. V dropped 6 bases and J dropped 6 bases, with 17 bases sitting between them. This CDR3 comprises 14 residues. CDR3 in amino acids: CASSPDSIINGYTF. The CDR3 DNA reads TGTGCCAGCAGCCCGGACAGCATTATAAATGGCTACACCTTC.

The rearrangement joins TRBV6-1 to TRBJ1-1; no definite D call. Per the germline V gene, CDR1 is MNHNS and CDR2 is SASEGT. Trimming pared 1 base from V and 1 base from J, leaving 13 bases between. This CDR3 contains 16 residues. DNA for the CDR3: TGTGCCAGCAGTGAAGGGCTGTGGAGCTCGAACACTGAAGCTTTCTTT. It translates to CASSEGLWSSNTEAFF.